This T cell receptor beta chain came from a study of radiotherapy plus CTLA-4 blockade in lung cancer. About the study: Objective response was observed in about 19% of patients, and disease control in roughly 30%. Study-level findings and limits: Researchers report tumor-derived TCR clones expanding in blood after radiotherapy plus ipilimumab.

Chemo-refractory metastatic non-small-cell lung cancer patients underwent focal radiation alongside CTLA-4 blockade with ipilimumab. The protocol was immunoSEQ multiplex PCR, while the TCRdb copy is restricted to in-frame clones and leaves out a portion. The data show tens of thousands of clones, around 90% seen once. This clone was observed a single time. The antigen is unknown. V lost 4 bases and J 0 bases, leaving 11 bases between the germline ends. Germline assignment: CDR1 SGDLS and CDR2 YYNGEE. This CDR3 has 14 residues. This chain links TRBV9 with TRBJ2-7; tentatively, D is TRBD1 (6 bases). This clonotype was obtained from a human donor with non-small cell lung cancer that progressed on radiotherapy plus ipilimumab. The material was peripheral blood, obtained from a patient treated with radiotherapy plus ipilimumab. The CDR3 sequence is CASSQGQNSYEQYF. In DNA form, the CDR3 reads TGTGCCAGCAGCCAAGGACAGAACTCCTACGAGCAGTACTTC.